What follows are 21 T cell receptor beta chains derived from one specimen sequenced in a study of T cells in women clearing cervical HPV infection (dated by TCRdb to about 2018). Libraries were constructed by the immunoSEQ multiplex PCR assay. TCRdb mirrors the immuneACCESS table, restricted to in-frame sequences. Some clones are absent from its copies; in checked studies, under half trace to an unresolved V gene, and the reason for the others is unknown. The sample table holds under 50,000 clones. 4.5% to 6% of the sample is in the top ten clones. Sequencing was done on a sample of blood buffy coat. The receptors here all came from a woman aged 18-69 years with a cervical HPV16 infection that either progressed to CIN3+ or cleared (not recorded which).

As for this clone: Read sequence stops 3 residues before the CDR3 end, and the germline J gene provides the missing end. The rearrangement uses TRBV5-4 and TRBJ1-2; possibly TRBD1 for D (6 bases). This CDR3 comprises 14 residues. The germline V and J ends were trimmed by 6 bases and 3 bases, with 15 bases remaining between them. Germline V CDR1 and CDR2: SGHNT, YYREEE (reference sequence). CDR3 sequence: CASTSGGRYYGYTF. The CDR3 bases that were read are TGTGCCAGCACCTCCGGGGGGCGATACTATGGC.

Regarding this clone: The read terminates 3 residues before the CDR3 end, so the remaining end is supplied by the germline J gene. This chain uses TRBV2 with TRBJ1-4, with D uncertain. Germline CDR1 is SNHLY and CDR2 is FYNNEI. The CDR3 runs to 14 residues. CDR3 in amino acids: CASKPSSYNSPLFF. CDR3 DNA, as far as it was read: TGTGCCAGCAAGCCGAGCTCCTATAATTCACCA.

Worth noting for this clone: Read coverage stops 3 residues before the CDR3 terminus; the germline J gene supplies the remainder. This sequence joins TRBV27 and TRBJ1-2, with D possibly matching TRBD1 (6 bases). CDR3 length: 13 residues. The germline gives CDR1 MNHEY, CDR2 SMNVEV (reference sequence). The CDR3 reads CASSPDRGSGYTF. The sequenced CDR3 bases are TGTGCCAGCAGCCCGGACAGAGGATCCGGC.

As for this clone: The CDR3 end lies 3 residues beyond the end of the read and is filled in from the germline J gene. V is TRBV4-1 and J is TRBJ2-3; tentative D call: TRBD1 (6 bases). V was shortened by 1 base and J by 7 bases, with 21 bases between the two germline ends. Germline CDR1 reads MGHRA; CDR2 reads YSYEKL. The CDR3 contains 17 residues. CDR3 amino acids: CASSQGRRGSQIYTQYF. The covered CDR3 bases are TGCGCCAGCAGCCAAGGGCGTAGGGGGTCCCAGATATATACG.

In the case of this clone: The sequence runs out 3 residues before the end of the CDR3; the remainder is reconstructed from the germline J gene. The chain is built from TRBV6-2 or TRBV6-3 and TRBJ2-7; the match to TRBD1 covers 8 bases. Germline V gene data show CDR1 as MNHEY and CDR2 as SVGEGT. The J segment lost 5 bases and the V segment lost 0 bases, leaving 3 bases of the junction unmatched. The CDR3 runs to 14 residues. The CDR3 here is CASSYSGQGDEQYF. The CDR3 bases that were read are TGTGCCAGCAGTTACTCAGGACAGGGCGACGAG.

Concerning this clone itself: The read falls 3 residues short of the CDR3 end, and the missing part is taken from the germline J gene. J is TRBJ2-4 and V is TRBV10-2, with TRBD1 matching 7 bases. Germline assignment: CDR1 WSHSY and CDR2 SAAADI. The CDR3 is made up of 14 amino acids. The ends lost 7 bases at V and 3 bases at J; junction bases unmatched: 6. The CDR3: CASMAQGVKNIQYF. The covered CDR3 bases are TGCGCCAGCATGGCCCAGGGGGTCAAAAACATT.

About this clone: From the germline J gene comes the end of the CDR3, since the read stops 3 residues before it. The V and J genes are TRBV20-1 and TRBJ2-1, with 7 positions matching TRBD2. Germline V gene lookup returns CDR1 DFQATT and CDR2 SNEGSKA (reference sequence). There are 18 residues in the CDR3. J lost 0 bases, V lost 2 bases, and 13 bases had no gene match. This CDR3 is CSARSFGTTRSSYNEQFF. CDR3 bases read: TGCAGTGCTAGAAGCTTTGGGACTACCAGGAGCTCCTACAATGAG.

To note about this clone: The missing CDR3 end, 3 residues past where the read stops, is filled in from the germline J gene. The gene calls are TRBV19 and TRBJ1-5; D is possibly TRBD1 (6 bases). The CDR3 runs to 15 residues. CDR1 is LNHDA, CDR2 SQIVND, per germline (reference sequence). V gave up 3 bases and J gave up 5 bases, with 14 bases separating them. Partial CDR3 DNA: TGTGCCAGTAGTATGGTGGACAGTAGGTATCAGCCC. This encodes CASSMVDSRYQP. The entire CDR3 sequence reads CASSMVDSRYQPQHF.

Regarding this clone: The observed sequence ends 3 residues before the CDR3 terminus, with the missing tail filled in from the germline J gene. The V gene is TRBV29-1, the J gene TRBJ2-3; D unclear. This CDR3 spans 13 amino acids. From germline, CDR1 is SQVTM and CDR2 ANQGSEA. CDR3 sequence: CSVESGAQETQYF. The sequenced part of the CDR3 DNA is TGCAGCGTTGAGTCAGGCGCCCAAGAGACG.

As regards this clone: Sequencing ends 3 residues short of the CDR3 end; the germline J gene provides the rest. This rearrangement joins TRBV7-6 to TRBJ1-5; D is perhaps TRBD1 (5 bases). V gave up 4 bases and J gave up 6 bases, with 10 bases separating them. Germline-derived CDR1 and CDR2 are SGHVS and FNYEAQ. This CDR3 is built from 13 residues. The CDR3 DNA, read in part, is TGTGCCAGCAGCTCCAGGGTTGGTCAGCCC. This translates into CASSSRVGQP. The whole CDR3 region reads CASSSRVGQPQHF.

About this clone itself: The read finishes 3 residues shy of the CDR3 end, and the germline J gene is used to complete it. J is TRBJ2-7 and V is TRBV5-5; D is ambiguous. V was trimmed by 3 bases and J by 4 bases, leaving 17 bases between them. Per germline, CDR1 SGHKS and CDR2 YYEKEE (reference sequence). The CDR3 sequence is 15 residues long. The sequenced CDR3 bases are TGTGCCAGCAGCTACAACTACCGACTGAATTACGAG. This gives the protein CASSYNYRLNYE. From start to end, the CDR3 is CASSYNYRLNYEQYF.

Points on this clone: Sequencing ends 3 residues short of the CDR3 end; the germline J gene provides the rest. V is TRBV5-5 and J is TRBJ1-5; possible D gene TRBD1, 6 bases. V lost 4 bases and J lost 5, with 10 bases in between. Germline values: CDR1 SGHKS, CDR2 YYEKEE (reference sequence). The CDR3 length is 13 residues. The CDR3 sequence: CASSQQGYQPQHF. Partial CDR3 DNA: TGTGCCAGCAGCCAACAGGGTTATCAGCCC.

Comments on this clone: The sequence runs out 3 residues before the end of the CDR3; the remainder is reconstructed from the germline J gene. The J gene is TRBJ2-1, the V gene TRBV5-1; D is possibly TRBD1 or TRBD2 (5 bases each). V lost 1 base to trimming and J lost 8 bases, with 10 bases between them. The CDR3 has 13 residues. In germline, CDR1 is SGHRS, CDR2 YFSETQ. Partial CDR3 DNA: TGCGCCAGCAGCTTGTCCGAGGGGTATGAG. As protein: CASSLSEGYE. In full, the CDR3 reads CASSLSEGYEQFF.

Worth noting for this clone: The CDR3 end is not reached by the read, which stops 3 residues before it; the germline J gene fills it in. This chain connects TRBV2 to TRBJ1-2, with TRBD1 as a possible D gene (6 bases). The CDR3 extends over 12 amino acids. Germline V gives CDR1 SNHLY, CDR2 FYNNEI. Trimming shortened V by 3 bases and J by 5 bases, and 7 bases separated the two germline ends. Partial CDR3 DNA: TGTGCCAGCAGTGAGGACAGTTATGGC. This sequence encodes CASSEDSYG. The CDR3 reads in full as CASSEDSYGYTF.

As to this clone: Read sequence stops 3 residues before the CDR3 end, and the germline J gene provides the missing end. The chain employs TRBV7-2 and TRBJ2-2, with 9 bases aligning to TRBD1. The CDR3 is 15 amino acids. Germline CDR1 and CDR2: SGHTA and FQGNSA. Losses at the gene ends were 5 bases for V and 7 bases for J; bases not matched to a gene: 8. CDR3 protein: CASSLNRGQGGELFF. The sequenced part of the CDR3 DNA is TGTGCCAGCAGCCTCAACAGGGGGCAAGGCGGGGAG.

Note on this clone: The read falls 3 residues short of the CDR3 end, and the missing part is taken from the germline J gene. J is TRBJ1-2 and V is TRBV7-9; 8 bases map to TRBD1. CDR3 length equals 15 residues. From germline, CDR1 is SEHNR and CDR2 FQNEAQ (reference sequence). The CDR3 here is CASSLAGTGTYDYTF. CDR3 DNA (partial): TGTGCCAGCAGCTTAGCCGGGACAGGAACCTACGAC.

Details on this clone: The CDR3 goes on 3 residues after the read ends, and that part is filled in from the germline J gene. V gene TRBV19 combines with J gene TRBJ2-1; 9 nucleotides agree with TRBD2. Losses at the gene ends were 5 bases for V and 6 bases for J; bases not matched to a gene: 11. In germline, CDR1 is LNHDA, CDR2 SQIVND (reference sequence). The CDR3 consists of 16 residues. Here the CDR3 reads CASSSRGGGGSNEQFF. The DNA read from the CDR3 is TGTGCCAGTAGTTCGCGCGGGGGGGGCGGCTCCAATGAG.

This CDR3 reads CASSYPPGQYYEQYF. CDR3 bases read: TGTGCCAGCAGTTACCCGCCCGGACAGTACTACGAG. The rearrangement joins TRBV6-2 or TRBV6-3 to TRBJ2-7, with a weak D call TRBD1 (6 bases). From the germline J gene comes the end of the CDR3, since the read stops 3 residues before it. Trimming took 2 bases from V and 3 from J, leaving 14 bases between them. There are 15 residues in the CDR3. In germline, CDR1 is MNHEY, CDR2 SVGEGT.

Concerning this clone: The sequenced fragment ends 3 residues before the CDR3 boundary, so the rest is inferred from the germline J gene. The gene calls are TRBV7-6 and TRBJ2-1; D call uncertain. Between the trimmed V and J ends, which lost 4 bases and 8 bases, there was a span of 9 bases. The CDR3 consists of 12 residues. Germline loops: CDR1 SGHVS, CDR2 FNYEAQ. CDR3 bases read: TGTGCCAGCAGCTCAACGGTGGATGAG. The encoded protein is CASSSTVDE. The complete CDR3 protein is CASSSTVDEQFF. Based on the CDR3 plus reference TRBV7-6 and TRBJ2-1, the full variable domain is GAGVSQSPRYKVTKRGQDVALRCDPISGHVSLYWYRQALGQGPEFLTYFNYEAQQDKSGLPNDRFSAERPEGSISTLTIQRTEQRDSAMYRCASSSTVDEQFFGPGTRLTVL.

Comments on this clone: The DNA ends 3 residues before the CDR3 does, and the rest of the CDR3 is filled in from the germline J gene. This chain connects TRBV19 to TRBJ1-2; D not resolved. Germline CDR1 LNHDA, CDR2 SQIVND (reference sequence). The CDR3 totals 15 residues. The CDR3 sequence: CASSIDVSSSYDYTF. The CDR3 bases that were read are TGTGCCAGTAGTATAGACGTCAGTAGCTCCTACGAC.

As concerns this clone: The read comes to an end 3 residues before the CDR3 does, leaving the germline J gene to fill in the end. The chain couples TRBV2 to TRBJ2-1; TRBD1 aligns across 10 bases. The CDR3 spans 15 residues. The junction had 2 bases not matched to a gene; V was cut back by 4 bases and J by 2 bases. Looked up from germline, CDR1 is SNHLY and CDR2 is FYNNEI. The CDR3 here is CASSGGTGAYNEQFF. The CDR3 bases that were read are TGTGCCAGCAGTGGGGGGACAGGGGCCTACAATGAG.